Below are 15 T cell receptor beta chains sequenced from a single sample in a study of cytomegalovirus exposure and HLA in healthy donors. Vbeta (60) and Jbeta (13) primers were used in the PCR. Generated by immunoSEQ multiplex PCR, the TCRdb table keeps only in-frame clones and is missing some. Of about 150,000 clones in the sample, over 65% were seen once. Specimen: PBMCs. The source is a man between 18 and 29 years old in good health and CMV-seropositive.

In its sample, this clone was seen once. The chain has TRBV5-4 and TRBJ2-1, with 12 bases matching TRBD2. The CDR3 totals 17 residues. The germline V gene has CDR1 SGHNT and CDR2 YYREEE (reference sequence). Trimming cost V 4 bases and J 4 bases; bases outside gene matches: 9. CDR3 sequence reads: CASSPPASGGAYNEQFF. In DNA form, the CDR3 reads TGTGCCAGCAGCCCCCCGGCTAGCGGGGGGGCATACAATGAGCAGTTCTTC.

The chain's CDR3 is CASSQDGGAGGYEQYF. The CDR3, as DNA: TGCGCCAGCAGCCAAGATGGGGGGGCGGGGGGCTACGAGCAGTACTTC. V and J are TRBV4-1 and TRBJ2-7; TRBD2 agrees at 8 bases. The V gene end was trimmed by 0 bases and the J gene end by 3 bases; junction bases not matched to a gene: 7. The germline CDR1 and CDR2 sequences are MGHRA and YSYEKL. CDR3 length: 16 residues.

This chain joins TRBV29-1 and TRBJ2-6, with D tentatively TRBD1 (6 bases). CDR1 is SQVTM, CDR2 ANQGSEA, per germline. The CDR3 is 16 residues long. Trimming took 7 bases from V and 4 from J, leaving 20 bases between them. CDR3 loop: CSASDRTLEGANVLTF. The CDR3 DNA reads TGCAGCGCCTCTGACAGGACCCTTGAAGGGGCCAACGTCCTGACTTTC.

The chain joins TRBV6-1 to TRBJ1-2; D gene uncertain. The germline V and J ends were trimmed by 7 bases and 1 base, with 16 bases remaining between them. The CDR3 totals 15 residues. Germline CDR1 is MNHNS and CDR2 is SASEGT. CDR3: CASNQDWELNYGYTF. DNA for the CDR3: TGTGCCAGCAACCAGGACTGGGAACTTAACTATGGCTACACCTTC.

The chain employs TRBV19 and TRBJ1-4, with no clear D. The ends were cut back, 2 bases at V and 7 bases at J, with 8 bases in the middle. Germline V lookup: CDR1 LNHDA, CDR2 SQIVND (reference sequence). The CDR3 is made up of 13 amino acids. The CDR3 DNA is TGTGCCAGTAGTATATCCGGGGTTGAAAAACTGTTTTTT. Its translation: CASSISGVEKLFF.

This clone has a single count. The CDR3 nucleotides are TGTGCCAGCAGTTACCTGGCGGGTAATTCACCCCTCCACTTT. Translation gives CASSYLAGNSPLHF. The chain couples TRBV6-5 to TRBJ1-6; unclear D gene. The ends were cut back, 2 bases at V and 6 bases at J, with 8 bases in the middle. CDR1 is MNHEY, CDR2 SVGAGI, per germline. CDR3 size: 14 residues.

The J gene is TRBJ2-3, the V gene TRBV25-1; D perhaps matches TRBD2 (6 bases). CDR1 MGHDK and CDR2 SYGVNS come from the germline V gene. The V gene lost 7 bases and the J gene lost 1 base, with 12 bases spanning the gap. This CDR3 contains 14 residues. The CDR3 region is CASTAGSGTDTQYF. The CDR3 DNA reads as TGTGCCAGCACGGCCGGGAGTGGCACAGATACGCAGTATTTT.

The V and J genes are TRBV4-2 and TRBJ2-1; 11 nucleotides line up with TRBD2. The CDR3 extends over 17 amino acids. V shed 8 bases, J shed 4 bases, and the junction held 13 bases outside the gene matches. CDR1 is LGHNA and CDR2 is YNFKEQ in the germline V gene. The CDR3 sequence is CASSSVGSGRAYNEQFF. In DNA form, the CDR3 reads TGTGCCAGCTCCTCCGTCGGTAGCGGGAGGGCATACAATGAGCAGTTCTTC.

The chain employs TRBV18 and TRBJ1-1, with 7 positions matching TRBD1. Germline V gene data show CDR1 as KGHSH and CDR2 as LQKENI. The CDR3 runs 13 residues. J gave up 1 base and V 5 bases, and 1 base lay outside the gene matches. The CDR3 loop is CASSGQANTEAFF. The CDR3 DNA reads TGTGCCAGCTCAGGACAGGCGAACACTGAAGCTTTCTTT.

The chain joins TRBV5-1 to TRBJ1-1; 10 bases are a match to TRBD1. The CDR3 extends over 16 amino acids. Germline V gene sequence: CDR1 SGHRS, CDR2 YFSETQ. V was pared by 0 bases and J by 3 bases, with 5 bases of the junction left unmatched. CDR3 nucleotide sequence: TGCGCCAGCAGCTTGGGGACAGGGGGGAGTGACACTGAAGCTTTCTTT. Amino acid sequence: CASSLGTGGSDTEAFF.

The CDR3 loop is CASSYSSPLNQPQHF. In nucleotides, the CDR3 is TGTGCCAGCAGTTACTCCAGTCCTCTTAATCAGCCCCAGCATTTT. V and J are TRBV6-6 and TRBJ1-5; no clear D gene. Germline CDR1 and CDR2: MNHNY and SVGAGI (reference sequence). The CDR3 has 15 amino acids. Deletions cut 0 bases from V and 4 bases from J, with 10 bases between.

This rearrangement joins TRBV18 to TRBJ2-7, with 7 bases matching TRBD2. The CDR3 runs to 16 residues. CDR1 is KGHSH and CDR2 is LQKENI in the germline V gene. The trim removed 8 bases at V and 4 bases at J, leaving 17 bases unmatched. CDR3 residues: CASARGGGGKGYEQYF. The CDR3 DNA follows: TGTGCCAGCGCCCGGGGAGGCGGGGGAAAAGGTTACGAGCAGTACTTC. Full variable domain (remainder filled in from reference TRBV18 and TRBJ2-7): NAGVMQNPRHLVRRRGQEARLRCSPMKGHSHVYWYRQLPEEGLKFMVYLQKENIIDESGMPKERFSAEFPKEGPSILRIQQVVRGDSAAYFCASARGGGGKGYEQYFGPGTRLTVT.

The chain recombines TRBV6-1 with TRBJ1-6, with D perhaps TRBD1 (5 bases). The V end lost 5 bases, the J end lost 8 bases, and 13 bases lay between the germline ends. The CDR3 totals 14 residues. In germline, CDR1 is MNHNS, CDR2 SASEGT. The CDR3 region has the DNA TGTGCCAGCAGTACCCAGGGTGTGGATTCACCCCTCCACTTT. Translation: CASSTQGVDSPLHF.

The rearrangement links TRBV30 to TRBJ2-7, with TRBD1 matching 7 bases. CDR1 is GTSNPN, CDR2 SVGIG, per germline (reference sequence). Losses at the gene ends were 3 bases for V and 2 bases for J; bases not matched to a gene: 10. This CDR3 contains 15 residues. This CDR3 reads CAWRTQTGSAYEQYF. In DNA, the CDR3 is TGTGCCTGGAGGACCCAGACAGGGTCGGCCTACGAGCAGTACTTC.

Concerning this clone: The same CDR3 is also encoded by other DNA sequences in this sample. The rearrangement uses TRBV29-1 and TRBJ2-5, with 7 bases lining up with TRBD1. Germline lookup yields CDR1 SQVTM and CDR2 ANQGSEA. Trimming at V came to 3 bases and at J to 4 bases, leaving 2 bases not matched to a gene. CDR3 length equals 12 residues. Here the CDR3 reads CSVEQGVETQYF. The CDR3, as DNA: TGCAGCGTTGAGCAGGGGGTAGAGACCCAGTACTTC.